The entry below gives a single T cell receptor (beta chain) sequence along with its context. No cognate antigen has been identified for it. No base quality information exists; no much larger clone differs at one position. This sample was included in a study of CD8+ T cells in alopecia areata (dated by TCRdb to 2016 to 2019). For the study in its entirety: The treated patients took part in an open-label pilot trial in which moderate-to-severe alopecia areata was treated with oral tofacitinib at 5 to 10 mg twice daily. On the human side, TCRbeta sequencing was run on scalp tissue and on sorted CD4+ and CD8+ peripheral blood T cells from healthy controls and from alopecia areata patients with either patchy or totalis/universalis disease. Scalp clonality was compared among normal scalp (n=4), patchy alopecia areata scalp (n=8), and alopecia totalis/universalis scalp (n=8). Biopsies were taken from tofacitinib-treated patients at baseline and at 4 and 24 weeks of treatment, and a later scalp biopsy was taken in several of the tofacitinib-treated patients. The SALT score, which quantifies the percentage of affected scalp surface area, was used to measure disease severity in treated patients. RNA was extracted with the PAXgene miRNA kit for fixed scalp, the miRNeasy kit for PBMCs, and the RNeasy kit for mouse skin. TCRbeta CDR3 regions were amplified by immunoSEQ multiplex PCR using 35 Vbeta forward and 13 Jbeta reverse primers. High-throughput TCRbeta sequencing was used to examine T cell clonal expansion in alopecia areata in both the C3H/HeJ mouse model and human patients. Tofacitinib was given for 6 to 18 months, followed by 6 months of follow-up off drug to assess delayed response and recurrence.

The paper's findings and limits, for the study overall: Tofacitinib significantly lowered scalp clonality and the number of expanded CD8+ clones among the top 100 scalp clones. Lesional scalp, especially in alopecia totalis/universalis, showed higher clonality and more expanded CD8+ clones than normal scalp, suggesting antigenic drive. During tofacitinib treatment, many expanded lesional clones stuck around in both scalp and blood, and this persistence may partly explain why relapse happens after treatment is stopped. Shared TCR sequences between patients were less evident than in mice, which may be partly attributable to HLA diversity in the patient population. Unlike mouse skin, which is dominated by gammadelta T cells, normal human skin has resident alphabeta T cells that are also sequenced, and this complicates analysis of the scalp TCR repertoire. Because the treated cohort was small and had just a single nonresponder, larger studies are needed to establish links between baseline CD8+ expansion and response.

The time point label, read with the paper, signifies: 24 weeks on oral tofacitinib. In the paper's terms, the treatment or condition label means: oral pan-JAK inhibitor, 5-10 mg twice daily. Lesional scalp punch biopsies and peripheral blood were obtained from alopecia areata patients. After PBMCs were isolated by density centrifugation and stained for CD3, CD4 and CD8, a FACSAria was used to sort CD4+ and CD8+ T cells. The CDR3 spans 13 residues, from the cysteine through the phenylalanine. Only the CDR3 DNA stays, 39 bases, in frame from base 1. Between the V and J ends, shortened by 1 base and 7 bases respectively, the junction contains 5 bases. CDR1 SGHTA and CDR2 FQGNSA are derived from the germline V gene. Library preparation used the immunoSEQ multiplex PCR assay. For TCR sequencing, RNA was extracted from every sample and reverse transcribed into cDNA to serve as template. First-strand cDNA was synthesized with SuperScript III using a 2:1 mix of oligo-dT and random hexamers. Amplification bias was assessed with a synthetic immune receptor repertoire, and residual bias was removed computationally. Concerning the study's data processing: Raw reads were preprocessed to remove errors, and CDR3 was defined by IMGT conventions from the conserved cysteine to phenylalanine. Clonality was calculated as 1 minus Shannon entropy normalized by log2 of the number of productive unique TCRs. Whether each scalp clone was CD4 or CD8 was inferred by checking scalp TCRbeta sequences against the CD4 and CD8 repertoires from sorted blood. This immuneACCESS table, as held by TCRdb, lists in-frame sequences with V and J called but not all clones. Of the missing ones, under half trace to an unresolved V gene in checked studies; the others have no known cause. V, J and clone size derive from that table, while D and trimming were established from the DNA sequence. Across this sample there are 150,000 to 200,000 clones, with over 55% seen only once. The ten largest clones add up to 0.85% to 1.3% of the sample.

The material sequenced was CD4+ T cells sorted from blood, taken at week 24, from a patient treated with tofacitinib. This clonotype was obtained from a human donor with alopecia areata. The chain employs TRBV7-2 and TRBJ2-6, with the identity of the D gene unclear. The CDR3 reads CASSLGVANVLTF. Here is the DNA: TGTGCCAGCAGCTTAGGAGTTGCCAACGTCCTGACTTTC.